This T cell receptor (beta chain) was identified in a study of chemoradiotherapy in HPV16-positive cancers (dated by TCRdb to between 2020 and 2023). Background on the whole study: Using functional T-cell assays on cells from a couple of HPV16-positive patients, the researchers defined candidate HPV-specific T-cell clones and common TCR motifs. The study set out to ask whether T-cell immunity against the HPV oncoproteins E6 and E7 changes over the course of chemoradiotherapy and whether that immunity affects survival. The candidate HPV-specific TCRs and motifs were then tracked in TCR repertoires from 86 patients with HPV-related cancers.

Including the terminal cysteine and phenylalanine, the CDR3 comprises 13 residues. Kept here is only the CDR3 DNA, which spans 39 bases and is read in frame from base 1. CDR1 SQVTM and CDR2 ANQGSEA were looked up in the germline V gene. The germline V and J ends show losses of 5 bases and 7 bases respectively, and no gene match explains 11 bases of the junction. What the work shows at the level of the full study, not this receptor alone: In HPV16-positive patients, expansion of HPV-responsive T cells during chemoradiotherapy was associated with improved recurrence-free survival. The functional definition of HPV-specific T cells was derived from only two HPV16-positive patients, and the survival association was reported for HPV16-positive patients. Expansion of candidate HPV-specific clones and E7-related TCR motifs was observed in the tumor microenvironment during treatment, whereas no such expansion was observed for non-HPV-specific T cells.

With regard to this clone: Its antigen specificity is not known. There are no base qualities to consult, and no much larger clone falls within one base.

Repertoires were sampled repeatedly over the course of chemoradiotherapy so that clonal expansion in the tumor microenvironment could be followed. The protocol used for the library was the immunoSEQ multiplex PCR assay. In its TCRdb copy, this immuneACCESS table keeps in-frame sequences only and misses some clones. Where compared with another copy, unresolved V genes explain less than half of these, and the others have no known cause. The sample table records fewer than 15,000 clones; around 90% of these occur just once. Of the sample, 3% to 4.5% is held by the ten largest clones. Sequenced here: blood, sampled from a patient who underwent chemoradiotherapy. The sequence was obtained from a human donor with HPV-associated anogenital cancer. In this chain, TRBV29-1 is recombined with TRBJ2-7, with 7 bases matching TRBD1. The sequenced DNA is TGCAGCGTTAACATCTGGACAGGAGAGGAGCAGTACTTC. It is translated as CSVNIWTGEEQYF.